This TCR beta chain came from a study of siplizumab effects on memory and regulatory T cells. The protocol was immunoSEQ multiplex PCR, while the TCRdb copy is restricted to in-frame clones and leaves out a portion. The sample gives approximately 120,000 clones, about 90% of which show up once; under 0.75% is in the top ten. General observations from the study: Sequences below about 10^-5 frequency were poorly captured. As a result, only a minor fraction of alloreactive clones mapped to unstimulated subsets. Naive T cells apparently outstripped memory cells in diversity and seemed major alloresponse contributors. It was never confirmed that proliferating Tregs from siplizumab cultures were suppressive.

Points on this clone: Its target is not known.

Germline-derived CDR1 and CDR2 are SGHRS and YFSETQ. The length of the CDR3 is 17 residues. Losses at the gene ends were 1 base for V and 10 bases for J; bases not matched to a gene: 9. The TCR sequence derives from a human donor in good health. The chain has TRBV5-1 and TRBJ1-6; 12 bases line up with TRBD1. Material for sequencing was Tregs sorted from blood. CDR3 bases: TGCGCCAGCAGCTTGTATGGGACAGGGGGCGACCCGTCACCCCTCCACTTT. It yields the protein CASSLYGTGGDPSPLHF.